Sequencing of this T cell receptor (beta chain) was carried out in a study of T-cell memory formation after mild COVID-19 (dated by TCRdb to the early 2020s). As for the study more broadly: TCR sequence clusters from the two donors were largely donor specific. The cohort was made up of two young adult volunteers, one female and one male, who were previously healthy. Longitudinal TCRalpha and TCRbeta repertoire sequencing tracked T-cell clones expanding and contracting after mild COVID-19 in a couple of donors.

The research as a whole found: The second-wave clones that peaked on day 37 were not confirmed to be SARS-CoV-2 specific. Balanced CD4/CD8 phenotypes were observed for clones contracting from day 15 to 85, whereas a bias towards CD4+ was observed for a second wave of clones expanding from day 15 to 37. Some responding clones were detected in pre-infection memory, which suggested that pre-existing cross-reactive memory T cells had joined the SARS-CoV-2 response. Contracting CD4+ clones appeared mostly in the CM and EM memory subsets, whereas CD8+ clones were enriched in EMRA. Only a couple of mild cases were covered in the study, and larger cohorts including severe cases with pre-infection samples were considered necessary.

V gives up 7 bases and J gives up 1 base, and the segment between their germline ends measures 23 bases. From its cysteine to its phenylalanine, the CDR3 spans 17 amino acids. CDR3 DNA is the only sequence kept; it has 51 bases, read in frame from the first base. The germline V gene provides CDR1 SGDLS and CDR2 YYNGEE. Sequencing used an Illumina NovaSeq 6000. Using 5'RACE with constant-segment primers, TCRalpha and TCRbeta cDNA libraries were constructed, with sample barcodes and unique molecular identifiers added in the process. RNA was extracted from every sample with Trizol reagent. Library amplification was performed in two PCR steps, and a second sample barcode and Illumina TruSeq adapters were introduced in the second step. Sequencing of the libraries was done on an Illumina NovaSeq, producing 2 x 150 bp paired-end reads. The published analysis was carried out like this. Reads were demultiplexed and collapsed into UMI-guided consensus sequences with migec v1.2.7. With mixcr v2.1.11, UMI consensuses were aligned to TRA and TRB V and J templates and assembled into clonotypes. A clonotype was counted as expanded or contracted only when both edgeR and NoisET called the clonotype significant, with the noise models trained on biological replicates. For edgeR calls, the thresholds were a false discovery rate-adjusted p below 0.01 and a log2 fold-change of 1. As an exploratory analysis of dynamics, PCA with hierarchical clustering was applied to max-normalized trajectories of the 1000 most abundant clonotypes. Separately sequenced CD4+ and CD8+ repertoires were used to assign a CD4 or CD8 phenotype to each responding clone. The public reads were run again by TCRdb, first through fastp at Q25 and then through MiXCR, and only productive beta chains were kept. Rows matching on CDR3 protein sequence are summarized as one entry with the most common DNA and genes. For this entry, the V and J calls and clone size follow TCRdb and not the study's own pipeline. The sample contains 90,000 to 120,000 distinct CDR3 sequences, over 15% of them found a single time. The top ten hold around 5.5% of the sample.

Ficoll-Paque density gradient centrifugation was used to isolate PBMCs. Of note for this clonotype: The antigen it binds to is not known. Base qualities are not at hand, and no much larger clone is one base apart.

The chain is assembled from TRBV9 and TRBJ1-1; matching of 5 bases hints at TRBD1 as the D gene. This TCR came from a man aged 18-30 years who had mild COVID-19 (a few samples of this study predate the infection). The sample titles of this study are shuffled in the database, so cell type and time point are left out; the donor was told from shared clones. The sample taken for sequencing was PBMCs or a T cell subset sorted from them (not recorded which). The CDR3 reads as follows: CASSWTQPFVPNTEAFF. The sequenced DNA is TGTGCCAGCTCCTGGACACAGCCTTTTGTTCCGAACACTGAAGCTTTCTTT. This CDR3, with the reference TRBV9 and TRBJ1-1 proteins standing in past its ends, gives the full variable domain DSGVTQTPKHLITATGQRVTLRCSPRSGDLSVYWYQQSLDQGLQFLIQYYNGEERAKGNILERFSAQQFPDLHSELNLSSLELGDSALYFCASSWTQPFVPNTEAFFGQGTRLTVV.